The 2 T cell receptor beta chains in this list originate from one sample, sequenced in a study of OX40 agonist ivuxolimab in advanced cancers. Clones were read by immunoSEQ multiplex PCR, and TCRdb kept only the in-frame ones, dropping some. There are about 50,000 clones in the sample; 84% occur only once, and approximately 13% lies in the top ten. The material was CD4+ or CD8+ T cells sorted from blood, obtained in a trial of the OX40 agonist ivuxolimab. These receptors were obtained from an adult with an advanced solid tumor such as melanoma, head and neck, liver or kidney cancer.

This clone was seen more than once but under ten times. The rearrangement joins TRBV2 to TRBJ1-3; a weak D match, TRBD1 (6 bases). The V and J ends lost 2 bases and 9 bases respectively, with 17 bases between them. The germline gives CDR1 SNHLY, CDR2 FYNNEI. The CDR3 has 15 amino acids. Written as DNA, the CDR3 is TGTGCCAGCAGTGAAAGTCCCAGGGGAGTAGCCACCATATATTTT. This gives the protein CASSESPRGVATIYF.

The chain uses TRBV14 and TRBJ2-5, with 8 positions matching TRBD2. Germline lookup yields CDR1 SGHDN and CDR2 FVKESK. After removal of 4 bases from V and 3 bases from J, the junction contained 10 bases not matched to a gene. The CDR3 contains 16 residues. The CDR3 loop is CASSRRVGTSKETQYF. The CDR3 DNA sequence: TGTGCCAGCAGCCGGAGAGTTGGGACTAGTAAAGAGACCCAGTACTTC.